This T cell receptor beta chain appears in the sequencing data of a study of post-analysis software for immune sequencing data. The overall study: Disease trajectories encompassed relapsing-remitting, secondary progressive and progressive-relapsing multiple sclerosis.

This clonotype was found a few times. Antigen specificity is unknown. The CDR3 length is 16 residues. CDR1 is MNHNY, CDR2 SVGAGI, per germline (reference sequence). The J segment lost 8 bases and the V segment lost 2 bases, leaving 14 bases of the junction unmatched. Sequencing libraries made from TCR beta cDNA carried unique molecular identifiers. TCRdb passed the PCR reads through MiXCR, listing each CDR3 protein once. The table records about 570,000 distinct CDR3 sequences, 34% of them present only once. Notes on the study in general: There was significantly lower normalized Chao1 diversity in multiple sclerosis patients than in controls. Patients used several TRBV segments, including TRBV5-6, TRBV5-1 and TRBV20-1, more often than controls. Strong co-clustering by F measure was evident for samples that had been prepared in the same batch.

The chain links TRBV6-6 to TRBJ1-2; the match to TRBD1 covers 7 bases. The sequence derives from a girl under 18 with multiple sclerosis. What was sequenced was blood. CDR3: CASSYDGYNRGSGYTF. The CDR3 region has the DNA TGTGCCAGCAGTTACGATGGGTATAACAGGGGTAGCGGCTACACCTTC.